The T cell receptor beta chain described here comes from a study of blood T cell repertoires in COVID-19. Some clones are missing from TCRdb's copy, which holds only in-frame ones; the method was immunoSEQ multiplex PCR. The table has some 320,000 clones, around 87% seen once. CDR1 is LNHDA and CDR2 is SQIVND in the germline V gene (reference sequence). Trimming cost V 3 bases and J 1 base, with 7 bases left between them. There are 15 residues in the CDR3. This clonotype was obtained from a woman aged 45 to 65 who had recovered from COVID-19. The sample was peripheral blood. This sequence joins TRBV19 and TRBJ2-6; D unclear. CDR3 loop: CASSIRDSGANVLTF. The CDR3 coding sequence is TGTGCCAGTAGTATCCGAGATTCTGGGGCCAACGTCCTGACTTTC.